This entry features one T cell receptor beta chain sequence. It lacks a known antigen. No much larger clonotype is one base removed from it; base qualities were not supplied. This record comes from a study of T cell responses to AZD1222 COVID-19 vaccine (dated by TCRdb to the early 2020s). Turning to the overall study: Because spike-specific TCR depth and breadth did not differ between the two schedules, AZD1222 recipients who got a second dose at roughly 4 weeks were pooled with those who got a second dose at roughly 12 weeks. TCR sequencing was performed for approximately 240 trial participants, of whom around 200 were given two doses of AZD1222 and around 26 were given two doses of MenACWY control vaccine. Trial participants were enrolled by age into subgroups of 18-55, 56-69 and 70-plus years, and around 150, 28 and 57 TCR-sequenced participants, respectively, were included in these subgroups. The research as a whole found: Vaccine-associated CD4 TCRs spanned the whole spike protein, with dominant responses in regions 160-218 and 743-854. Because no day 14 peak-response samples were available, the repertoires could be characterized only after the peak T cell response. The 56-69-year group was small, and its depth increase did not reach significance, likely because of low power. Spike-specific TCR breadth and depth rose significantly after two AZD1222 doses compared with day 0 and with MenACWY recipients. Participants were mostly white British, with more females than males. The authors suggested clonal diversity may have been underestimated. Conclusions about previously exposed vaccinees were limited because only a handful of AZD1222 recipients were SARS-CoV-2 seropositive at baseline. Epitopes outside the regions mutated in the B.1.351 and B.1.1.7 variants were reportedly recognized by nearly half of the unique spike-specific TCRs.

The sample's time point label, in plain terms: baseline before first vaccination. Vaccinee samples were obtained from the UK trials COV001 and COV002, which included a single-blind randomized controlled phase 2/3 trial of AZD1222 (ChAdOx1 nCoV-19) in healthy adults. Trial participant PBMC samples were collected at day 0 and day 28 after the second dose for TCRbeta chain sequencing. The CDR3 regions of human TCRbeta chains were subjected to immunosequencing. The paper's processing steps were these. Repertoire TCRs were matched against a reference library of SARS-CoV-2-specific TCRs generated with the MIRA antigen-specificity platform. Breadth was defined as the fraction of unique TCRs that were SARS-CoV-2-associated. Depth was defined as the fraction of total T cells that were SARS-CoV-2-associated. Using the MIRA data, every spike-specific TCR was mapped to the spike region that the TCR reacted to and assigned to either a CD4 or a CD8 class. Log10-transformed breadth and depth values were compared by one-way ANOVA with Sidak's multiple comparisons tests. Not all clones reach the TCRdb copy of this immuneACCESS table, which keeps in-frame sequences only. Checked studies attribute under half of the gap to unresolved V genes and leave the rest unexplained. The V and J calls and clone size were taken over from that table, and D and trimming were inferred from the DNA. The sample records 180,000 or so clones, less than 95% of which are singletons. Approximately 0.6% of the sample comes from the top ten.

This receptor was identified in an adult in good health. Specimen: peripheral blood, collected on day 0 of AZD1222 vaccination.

The CDR3 has the sequence CASSPRAGELFF. The DNA sequence follows: TGTGCCAGCAGTCCTCGCGCCGGGGAGCTGTTTTTT. This chain is built from TRBV27 and TRBJ2-2, with the identity of the D gene unclear. From its cysteine to its phenylalanine, the CDR3 spans 12 amino acids. Solely the CDR3 DNA is kept, with 36 bases framed from the first base. V gives up 5 bases and J gives up 6 bases, and the segment between their germline ends measures 7 bases. Via the germline V gene (reference sequence), CDR1 is MNHEY and CDR2 SMNVEV.